This TCR beta chain was identified in a study of blood T cell repertoires in COVID-19. Looking at the study overall: Samples of COVID-19 (acute and convalescent) were obtained from the United States, Italy and Spain. T cells, B-cell-depleted T cells, or PBMCs provided the cDNA or gDNA that served as material.

Germline V lookup: CDR1 SEHNR, CDR2 FQNEAQ (reference sequence). V lost 1 base and J lost 4, with 12 bases in between. This CDR3 spans 15 amino acids. This clone was observed a single time. This table comes from immunoSEQ multiplex PCR, and its TCRdb copy is limited to in-frame clones, with some not included. This table has over 400,000 clones, 70% to 90% appearing once. The sequenced sample was peripheral blood. This receptor was identified in a human donor in a cohort sampled during active COVID-19. V gene TRBV7-9 combines with J gene TRBJ2-3, with D perhaps matching TRBD1 (5 bases). The CDR3 protein is CASSLVAGSADTQYF. CDR3 nucleotide sequence: TGTGCCAGCAGCTTAGTGGCAGGGTCAGCAGATACGCAGTATTTT.